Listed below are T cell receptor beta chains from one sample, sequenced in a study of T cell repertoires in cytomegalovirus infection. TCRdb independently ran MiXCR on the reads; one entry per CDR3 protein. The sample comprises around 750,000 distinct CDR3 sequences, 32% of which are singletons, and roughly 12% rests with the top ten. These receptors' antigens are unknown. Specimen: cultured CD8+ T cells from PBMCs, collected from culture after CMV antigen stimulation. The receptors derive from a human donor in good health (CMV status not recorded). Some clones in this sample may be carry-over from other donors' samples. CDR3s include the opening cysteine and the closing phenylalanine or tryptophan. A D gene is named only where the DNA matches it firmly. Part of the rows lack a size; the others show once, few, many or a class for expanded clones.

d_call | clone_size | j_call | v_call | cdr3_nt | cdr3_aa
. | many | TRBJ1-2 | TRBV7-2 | TGTGCCAGCAGGGATGGGCAGGGCTACGGCTACACCTTC | CASRDGQGYGYTF
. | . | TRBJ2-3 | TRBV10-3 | TGTGCCATCAGTGAAGGACTCACAGATACGCAGTATTTT | CAISEGLTDTQYF
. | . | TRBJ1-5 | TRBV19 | TGTGCCAGTAGTGCAGGGATCTCCGCTCAGCCCCAGCATTTT | CASSAGISAQPQHF
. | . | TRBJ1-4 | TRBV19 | TGTGCCAGTAGTAAGATCAGGGGAAGGTTTGATGAAAAACTGTTTTTT | CASSKIRGRFDEKLFF
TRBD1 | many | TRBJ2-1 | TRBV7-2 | TGTGCCAGCAGCTTTACAGGGGTTAATGAGCAGTTCTTC | CASSFTGVNEQFF
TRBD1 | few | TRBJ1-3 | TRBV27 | TGTGCCAGCAGCCAGTGGGGGGGACAGATACTTTCTGGAAACACCATATATTTT | CASSQWGGQILSGNTIYF
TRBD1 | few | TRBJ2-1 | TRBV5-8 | TGTGCCAGCAGCTTGCGTAGGACAGGGTATGGAAGTGAGCAGTTCTTC | CASSLRRTGYGSEQFF
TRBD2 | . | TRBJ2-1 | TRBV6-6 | TGTGCCAGTACTTTAGCGGGGGGTAACAATGAGCAGTTCTTC | CASTLAGGNNEQFF
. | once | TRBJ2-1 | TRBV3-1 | TGTGCCAGCAGCCAAGAGGTCGTAGATGAGCAGTTCTTC | CASSQEVVDEQFF
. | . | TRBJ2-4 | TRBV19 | TGTGCCAGTATGGCGTGGCCCCTAGCCAAAAACATTCAGTACTTC | CASMAWPLAKNIQYF
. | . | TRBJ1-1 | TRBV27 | TGTGCCAGCAGTTCCATTATGAACACTGAAGCTTTCTTT | CASSSIMNTEAFF
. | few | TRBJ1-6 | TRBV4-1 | TGCGCCAGCAGCCAACTACCGCTTAATTCACCCCTCCACTTT | CASSQLPLNSPLHF
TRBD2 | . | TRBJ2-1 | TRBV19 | TGTGCCAGCACCCCTAGCGGGGGGTTCCACAATGAGCAGTTCTTC | CASTPSGGFHNEQFF
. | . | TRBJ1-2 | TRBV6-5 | TGTGCCAGCAGTGAAGCCAGATACTATGGCTACACCTTC | CASSEARYYGYTF
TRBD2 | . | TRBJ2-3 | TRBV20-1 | TGCAGTGCTAGATCGACTAGCGAAGACACAGATACGCAGTATTTT | CSARSTSEDTDTQYF
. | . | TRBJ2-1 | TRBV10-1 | TGCGCCAGCAGTGAGTGGGAGGGGGGGAGTGCCGGTGAGCAGTTCTTC | CASSEWEGGSAGEQFF
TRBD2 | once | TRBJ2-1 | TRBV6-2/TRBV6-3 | TGTGCCAGCAGGCCTCGGACTAGCGGCTACAATGTGCAGTTCTTC | CASRPRTSGYNVQFF
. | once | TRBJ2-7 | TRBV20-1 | TGCAGTGCAAATCGAGGCCACGAGCAGTACTTC | CSANRGHEQYF
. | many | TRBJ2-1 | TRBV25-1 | TGTGCCAGCAGTGAATTAAGGGGACGAACCTACAATGAGCAGTTCTTC | CASSELRGRTYNEQFF
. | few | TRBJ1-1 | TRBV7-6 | TGTGCCAGCAGCCTTCGTCCCTTTGGGGCTAACACTGAAGCTTTCTTT | CASSLRPFGANTEAFF
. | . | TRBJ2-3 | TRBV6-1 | TGTGCCAGCCTTGACGGGGGCACAGATACGCAGTATTTT | CASLDGGTDTQYF
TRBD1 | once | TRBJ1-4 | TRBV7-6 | TGTGCCAGCAGCCCAGGGTGGACAGGGGGCGAAAAACTGTTTTTT | CASSPGWTGGEKLFF
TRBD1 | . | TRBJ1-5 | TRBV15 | TGTGCCACCAGCAGCGACAGGGGGCAGGGTCAGCCCCAGCATTTT | CATSSDRGQGQPQHF
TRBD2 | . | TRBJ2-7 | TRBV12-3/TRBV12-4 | TGTGCCAGCAGCCAAGCGGGGTGGTACGAGCAGTACTTC | CASSQAGWYEQYF
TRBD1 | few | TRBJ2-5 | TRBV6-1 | TGTGCCAGCAGTCGGATCGAGACAGGGCAAGAGACCCAGTACTTC | CASSRIETGQETQYF
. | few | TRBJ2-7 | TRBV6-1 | TGTGCCAGCAGTGAACAGGGAGACAGAGCCTACGAGCAGTACTTC | CASSEQGDRAYEQYF
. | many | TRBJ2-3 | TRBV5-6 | TGTGCCAGCACCCATGAAAGGTGGTCCGATACGCAGTATTTT | CASTHERWSDTQYF
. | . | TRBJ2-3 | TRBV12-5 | TGTGCTAGTGGCCTGAGAGTGGATACGCAGTATTTT | CASGLRVDTQYF
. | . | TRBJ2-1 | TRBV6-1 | TGTGCCAGCAGTCGGGGCTCGTTATCCCACAATGAGCAGTTCTTC | CASSRGSLSHNEQFF
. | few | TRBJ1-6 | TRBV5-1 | TGCGCCAGCAGCTTGGTTACAGAACCTTCACCCCTCCACTTT | CASSLVTEPSPLHF
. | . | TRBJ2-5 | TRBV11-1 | TGTGCCAGCAGCTTAGGAATACAATTGGGCCAAGAGACCCAGTACTTC | CASSLGIQLGQETQYF
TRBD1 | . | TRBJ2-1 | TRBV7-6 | TGTGCCAGCAACTCCCCCGCGGGGACAGGGGCGATCTTC | CASNSPAGTGAIF
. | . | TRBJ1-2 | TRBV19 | TGTGCCAGTAGTGCCAGAAGGCCTATTAACTATGGCTACACCTTC | CASSARRPINYGYTF
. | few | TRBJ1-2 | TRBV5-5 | TGTGCCAGCAGCTTTGCGCTGGCACCCAATGGCTACACCTTC | CASSFALAPNGYTF
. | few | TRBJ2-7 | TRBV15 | TGTGCCACCAGCAGAGATCGGGTAAACAGGGTATCCTACGAGCAGTACTTC | CATSRDRVNRVSYEQYF
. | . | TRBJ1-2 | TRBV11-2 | TGTGCCAGCAGCTTATTATCGTCGGACATGGATGGCTACACCTTC | CASSLLSSDMDGYTF
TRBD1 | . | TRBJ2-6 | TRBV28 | TGTGCCAGCACCTACCGGGACAGGGGGCGGGGGGCCAACGTCCTGACTTTC | CASTYRDRGRGANVLTF
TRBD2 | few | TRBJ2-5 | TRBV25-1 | TGTGCCAGCAGTGTCCCCTCGGGGGGTGGAGAGACCCAGTACTTC | CASSVPSGGGETQYF
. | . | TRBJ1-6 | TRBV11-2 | TGTGCCAGCAGCTCGACAGAAGCCTCCTATAATTCACCCCTCCACTTT | CASSSTEASYNSPLHF
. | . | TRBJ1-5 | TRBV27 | TGTGCCAGCAGTTTCCGGGCAGGGATCCACGATCAGCCCCAGCATTTT | CASSFRAGIHDQPQHF
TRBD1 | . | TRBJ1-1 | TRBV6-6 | TGTGCCGGCTCAAGGGGGCTGAGCACTGAAGCTTTCTTT | CAGSRGLSTEAFF
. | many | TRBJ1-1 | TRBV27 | TGTGCCAGCAGTCCCTTCGCAGGGTTTATGAACACTGAAGCTTTCTTT | CASSPFAGFMNTEAFF
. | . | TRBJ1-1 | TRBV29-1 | TGCAGCGTTGAAAGGGACACTGAAGCTTTCTTT | CSVERDTEAFF
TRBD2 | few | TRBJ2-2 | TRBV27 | TGTGCCAGCAGTTTCGGGGGGGGCCTGTACACCGGGGAGCTGTTTTTT | CASSFGGGLYTGELFF
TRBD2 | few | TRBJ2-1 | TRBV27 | TGTGCCAGCAGTTTATCGGCTGATATGCGGGGGGTATACAATGAGCAGTTCTTC | CASSLSADMRGVYNEQFF
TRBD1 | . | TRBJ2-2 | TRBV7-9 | TGTGCCAGCAGCATATCTCGACAGGGGACCGGGGAGCTGTTTTTT | CASSISRQGTGELFF
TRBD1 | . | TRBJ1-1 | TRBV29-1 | TGCAGCGTTGAGGGACAGGGCGAGGACACTGAAGCTTTCTTT | CSVEGQGEDTEAFF
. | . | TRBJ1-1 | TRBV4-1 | TGCGCCAGCAGCCAAGATAGGGCTTTGAACACTGAAGCTTTCTTT | CASSQDRALNTEAFF
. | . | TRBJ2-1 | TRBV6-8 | TGTGCCAGCAGCCCTTACAGGGTACAAGGCTACAATGAGCAGTTCTTC | CASSPYRVQGYNEQFF
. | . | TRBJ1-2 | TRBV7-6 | TGTGCCAGCAGCTTAGCAGGGTCGGACTATGGCTACACCTTC | CASSLAGSDYGYTF
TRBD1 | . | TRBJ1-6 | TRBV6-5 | TGTGCCAGCAGCCTAACTCAGACAGGGGGCACACCCCTCCACTTT | CASSLTQTGGTPLHF